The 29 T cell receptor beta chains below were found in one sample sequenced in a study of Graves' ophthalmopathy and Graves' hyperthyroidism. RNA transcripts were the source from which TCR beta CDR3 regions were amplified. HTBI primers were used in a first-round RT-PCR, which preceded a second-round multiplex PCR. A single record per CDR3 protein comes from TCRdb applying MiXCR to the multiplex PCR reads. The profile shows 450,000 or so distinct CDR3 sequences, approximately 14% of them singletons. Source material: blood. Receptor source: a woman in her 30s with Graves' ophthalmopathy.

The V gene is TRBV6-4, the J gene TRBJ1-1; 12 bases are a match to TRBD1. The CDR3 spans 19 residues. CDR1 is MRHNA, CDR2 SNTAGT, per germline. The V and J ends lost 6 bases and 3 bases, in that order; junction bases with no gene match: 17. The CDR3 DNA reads TGTGCCAGCAGGACGGGACAGGGGGCCCGGGTGTCACGTTACACTGAAGCTTTCTTT. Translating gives CASRTGQGARVSRYTEAFF.

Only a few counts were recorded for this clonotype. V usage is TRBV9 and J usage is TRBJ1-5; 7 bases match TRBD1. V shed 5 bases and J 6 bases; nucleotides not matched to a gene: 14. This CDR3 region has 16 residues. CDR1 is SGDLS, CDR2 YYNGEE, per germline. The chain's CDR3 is CASREHRGRWGQPQHF. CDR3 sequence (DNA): TGTGCCAGCAGGGAACACAGGGGACGCTGGGGTCAGCCCCAGCATTTT.

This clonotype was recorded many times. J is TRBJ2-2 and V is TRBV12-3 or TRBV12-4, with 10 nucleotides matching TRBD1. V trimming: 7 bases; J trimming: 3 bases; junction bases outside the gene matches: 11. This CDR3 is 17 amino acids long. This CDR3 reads CASKPGTGVDYTGELFF. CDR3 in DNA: TGTGCCAGCAAACCCGGGACAGGGGTTGATTACACCGGGGAGCTGTTTTTT.

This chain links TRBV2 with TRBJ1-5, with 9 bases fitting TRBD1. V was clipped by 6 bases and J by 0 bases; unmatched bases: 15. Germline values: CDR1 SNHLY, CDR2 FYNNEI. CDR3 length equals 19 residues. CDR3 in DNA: TGTGCCAGCAGCGCCAAGGGCCCGACAGGGGGATATAGCAATCAGCCCCAGCATTTT. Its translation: CASSAKGPTGGYSNQPQHF.

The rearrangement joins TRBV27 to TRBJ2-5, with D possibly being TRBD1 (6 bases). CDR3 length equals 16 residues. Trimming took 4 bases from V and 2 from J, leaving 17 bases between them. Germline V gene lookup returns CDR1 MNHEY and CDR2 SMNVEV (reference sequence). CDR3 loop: CASSSYYRDIQETQYF. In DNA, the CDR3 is TGTGCCAGCAGTTCATACTACCGGGACATTCAAGAGACCCAGTACTTC.

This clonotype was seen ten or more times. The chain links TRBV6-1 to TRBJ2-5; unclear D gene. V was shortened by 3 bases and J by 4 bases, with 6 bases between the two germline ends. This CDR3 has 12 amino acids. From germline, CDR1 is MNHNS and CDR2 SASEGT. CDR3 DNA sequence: TGTGCCAGCAGTGAGTTTGGAGAGACCCAGTACTTC. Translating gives CASSEFGETQYF.

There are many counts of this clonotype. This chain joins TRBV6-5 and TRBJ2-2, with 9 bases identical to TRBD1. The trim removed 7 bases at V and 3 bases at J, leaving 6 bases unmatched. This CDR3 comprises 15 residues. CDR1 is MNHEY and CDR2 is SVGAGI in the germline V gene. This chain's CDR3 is CASIKGTGHTGELFF. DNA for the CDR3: TGTGCCAGCATTAAGGGGACAGGGCACACCGGGGAGCTGTTTTTT.

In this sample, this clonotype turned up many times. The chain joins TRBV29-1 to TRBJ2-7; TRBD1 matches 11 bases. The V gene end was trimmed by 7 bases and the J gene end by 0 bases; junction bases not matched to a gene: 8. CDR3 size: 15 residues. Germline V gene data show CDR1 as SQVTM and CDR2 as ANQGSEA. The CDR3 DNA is TGCAGCGCATGGACAGGGGGCTTTGGCTCCTACGAGCAGTACTTC. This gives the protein CSAWTGGFGSYEQYF.

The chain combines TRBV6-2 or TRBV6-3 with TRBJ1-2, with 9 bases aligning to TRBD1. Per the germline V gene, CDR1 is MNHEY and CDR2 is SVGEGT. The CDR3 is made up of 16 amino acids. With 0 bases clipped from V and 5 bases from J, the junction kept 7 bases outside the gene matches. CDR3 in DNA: TGTGCCAGCAGTTACTCGAGTGGGACAGGGTTATATGGCTACACCTTC. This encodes CASSYSSGTGLYGYTF.

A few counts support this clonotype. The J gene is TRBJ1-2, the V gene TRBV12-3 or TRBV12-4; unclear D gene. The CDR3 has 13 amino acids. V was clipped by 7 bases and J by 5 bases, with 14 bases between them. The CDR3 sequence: CASKPKGGYGYTF. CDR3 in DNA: TGTGCCAGCAAACCGAAAGGCGGATATGGCTACACCTTC.

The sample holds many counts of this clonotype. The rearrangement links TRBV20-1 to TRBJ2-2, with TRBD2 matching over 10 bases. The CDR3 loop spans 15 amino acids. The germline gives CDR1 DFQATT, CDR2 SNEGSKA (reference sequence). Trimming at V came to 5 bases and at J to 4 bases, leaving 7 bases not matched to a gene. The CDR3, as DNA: TGCAGTGCTGGGGAAGCGGGAGGGGGCACCGGGGAGCTGTTTTTT. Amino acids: CSAGEAGGGTGELFF.

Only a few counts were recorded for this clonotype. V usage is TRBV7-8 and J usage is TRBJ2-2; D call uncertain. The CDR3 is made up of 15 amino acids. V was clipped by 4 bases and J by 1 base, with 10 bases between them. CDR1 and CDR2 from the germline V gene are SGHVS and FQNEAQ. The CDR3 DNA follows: TGTGCCAGCAGCTCCTCGACTCAGAACACCGGGGAGCTGTTTTTT. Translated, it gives CASSSSTQNTGELFF.

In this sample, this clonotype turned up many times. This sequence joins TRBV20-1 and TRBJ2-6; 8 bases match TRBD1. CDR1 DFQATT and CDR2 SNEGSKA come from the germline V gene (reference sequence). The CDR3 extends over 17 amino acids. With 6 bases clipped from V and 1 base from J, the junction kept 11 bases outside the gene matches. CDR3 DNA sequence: TGCAGTGCCCCGGGCGGCAGGGGGCGGTCTGGGGCCAACGTCCTGACTTTC. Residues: CSAPGGRGRSGANVLTF.

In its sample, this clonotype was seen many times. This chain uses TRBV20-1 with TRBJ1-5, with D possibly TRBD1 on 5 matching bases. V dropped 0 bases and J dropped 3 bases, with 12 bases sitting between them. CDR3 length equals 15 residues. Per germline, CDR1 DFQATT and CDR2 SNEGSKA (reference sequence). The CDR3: CSARESGGNNQPQHF. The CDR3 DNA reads TGCAGTGCTAGAGAATCGGGGGGAAACAATCAGCCCCAGCATTTT.

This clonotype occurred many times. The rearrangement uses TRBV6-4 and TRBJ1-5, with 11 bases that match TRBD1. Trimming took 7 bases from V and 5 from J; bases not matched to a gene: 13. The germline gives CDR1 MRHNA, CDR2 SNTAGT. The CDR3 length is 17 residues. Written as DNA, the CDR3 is TGTGCCAGCAACATGAACCGGGACAGGGGGAAGGATCAGCCCCAGCATTTT. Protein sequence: CASNMNRDRGKDQPQHF.

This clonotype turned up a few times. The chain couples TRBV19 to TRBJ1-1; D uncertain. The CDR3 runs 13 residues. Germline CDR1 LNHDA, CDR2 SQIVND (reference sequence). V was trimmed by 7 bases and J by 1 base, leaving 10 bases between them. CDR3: CASTNGENTEAFF. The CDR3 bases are TGTGCCAGTACTAATGGGGAGAACACTGAAGCTTTCTTT.

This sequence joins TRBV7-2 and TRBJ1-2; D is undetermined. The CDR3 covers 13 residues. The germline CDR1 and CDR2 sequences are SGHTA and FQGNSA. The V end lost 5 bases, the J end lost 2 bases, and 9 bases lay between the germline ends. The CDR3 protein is CASSPVVNYGYTF. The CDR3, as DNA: TGTGCCAGCAGCCCCGTTGTGAACTATGGCTACACCTTC.

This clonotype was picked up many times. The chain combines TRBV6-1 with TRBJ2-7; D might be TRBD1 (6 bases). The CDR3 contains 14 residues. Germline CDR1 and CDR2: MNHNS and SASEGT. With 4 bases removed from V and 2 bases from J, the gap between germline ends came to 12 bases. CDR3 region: CASSASGTTYEQYF. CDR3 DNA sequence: TGTGCCAGCAGTGCCTCCGGGACAACCTACGAGCAGTACTTC.

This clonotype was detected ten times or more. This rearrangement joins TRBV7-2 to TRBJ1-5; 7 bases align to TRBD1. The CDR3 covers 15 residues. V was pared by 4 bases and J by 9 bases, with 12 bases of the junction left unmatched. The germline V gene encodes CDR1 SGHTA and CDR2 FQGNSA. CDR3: CASSSTGTAIGPQHF. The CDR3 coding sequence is TGTGCCAGCAGCTCAACCGGGACAGCCATTGGGCCCCAGCATTTT.

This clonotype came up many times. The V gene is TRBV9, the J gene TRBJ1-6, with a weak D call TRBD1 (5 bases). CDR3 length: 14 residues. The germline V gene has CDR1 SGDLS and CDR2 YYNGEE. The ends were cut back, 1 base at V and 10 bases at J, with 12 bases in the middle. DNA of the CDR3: TGTGCCAGCAGCGTATCCAGGGAAGGGTCACCCCTCCACTTT. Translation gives CASSVSREGSPLHF.

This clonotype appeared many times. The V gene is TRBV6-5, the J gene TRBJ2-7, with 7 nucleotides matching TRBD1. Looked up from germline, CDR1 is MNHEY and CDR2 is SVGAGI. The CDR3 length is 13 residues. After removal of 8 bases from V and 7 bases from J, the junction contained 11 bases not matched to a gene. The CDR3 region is CASVVTGSGEQYF. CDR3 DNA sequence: TGTGCCAGCGTTGTGACAGGGAGTGGAGAGCAGTACTTC.

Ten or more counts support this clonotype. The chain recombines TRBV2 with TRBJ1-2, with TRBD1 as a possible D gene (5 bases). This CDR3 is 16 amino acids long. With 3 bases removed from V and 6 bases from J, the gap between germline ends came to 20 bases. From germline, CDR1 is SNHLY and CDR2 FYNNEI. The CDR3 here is CASSDAGADTGDGYTF. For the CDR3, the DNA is TGTGCCAGCAGTGATGCCGGGGCAGATACCGGCGATGGCTACACCTTC.

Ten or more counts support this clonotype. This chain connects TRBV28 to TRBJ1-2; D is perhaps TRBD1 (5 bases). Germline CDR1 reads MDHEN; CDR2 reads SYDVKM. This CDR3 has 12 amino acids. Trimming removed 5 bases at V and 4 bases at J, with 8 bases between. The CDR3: CASSPGVYGYTF. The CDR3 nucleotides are TGTGCCAGCAGTCCGGGGGTCTATGGCTACACCTTC.

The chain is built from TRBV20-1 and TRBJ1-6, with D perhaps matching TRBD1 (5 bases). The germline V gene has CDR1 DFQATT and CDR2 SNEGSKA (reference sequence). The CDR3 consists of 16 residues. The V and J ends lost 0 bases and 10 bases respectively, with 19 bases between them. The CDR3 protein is CSARDPATGEWSPLHF. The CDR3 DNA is TGCAGTGCTAGAGACCCCGCGACGGGGGAGTGGTCACCCCTCCACTTT.

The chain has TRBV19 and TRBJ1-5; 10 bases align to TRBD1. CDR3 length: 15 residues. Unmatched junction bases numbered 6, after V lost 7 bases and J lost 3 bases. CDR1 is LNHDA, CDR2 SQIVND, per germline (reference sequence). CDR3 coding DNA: TGTGCCAGTAATACCGGGACAGGGGACAATCAGCCCCAGCATTTT. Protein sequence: CASNTGTGDNQPQHF.

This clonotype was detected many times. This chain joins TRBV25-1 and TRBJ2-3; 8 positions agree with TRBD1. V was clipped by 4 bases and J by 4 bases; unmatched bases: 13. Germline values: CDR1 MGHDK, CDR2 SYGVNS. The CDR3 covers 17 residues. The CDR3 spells CASSALTGVEIADTQYF. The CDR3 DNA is TGTGCCAGCAGTGCCCTGACAGGGGTGGAAATTGCAGATACGCAGTATTTT.

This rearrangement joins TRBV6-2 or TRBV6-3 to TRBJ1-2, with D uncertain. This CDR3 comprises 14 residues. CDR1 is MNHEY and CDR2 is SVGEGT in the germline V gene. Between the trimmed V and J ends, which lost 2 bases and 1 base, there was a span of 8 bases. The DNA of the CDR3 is TGTGCCAGCAGTTACCCCACATATAACTATGGCTACACCTTC. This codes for CASSYPTYNYGYTF.

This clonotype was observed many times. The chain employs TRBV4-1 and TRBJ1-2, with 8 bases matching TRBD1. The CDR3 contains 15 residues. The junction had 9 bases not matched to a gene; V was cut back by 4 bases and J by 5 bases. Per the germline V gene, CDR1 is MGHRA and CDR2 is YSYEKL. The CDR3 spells CASSPMDREIYGYTF. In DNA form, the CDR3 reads TGCGCCAGCAGCCCAATGGACAGGGAAATTTATGGCTACACCTTC.

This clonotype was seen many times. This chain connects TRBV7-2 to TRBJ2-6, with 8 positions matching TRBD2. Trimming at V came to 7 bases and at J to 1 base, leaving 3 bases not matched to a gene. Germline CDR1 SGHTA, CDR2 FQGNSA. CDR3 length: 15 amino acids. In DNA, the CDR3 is TGTGCCAGCACCGGGAGGGTGTCTGGGGCCAACGTCCTGACTTTC. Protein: CASTGRVSGANVLTF.